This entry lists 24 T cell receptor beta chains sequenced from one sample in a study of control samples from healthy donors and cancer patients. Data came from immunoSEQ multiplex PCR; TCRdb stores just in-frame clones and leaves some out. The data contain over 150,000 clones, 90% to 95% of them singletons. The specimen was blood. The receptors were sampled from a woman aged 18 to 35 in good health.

Here the CDR3 reads CASSVDTSGGSYNEQFF. CDR3 coding DNA: TGTGCCAGCAGCGTAGACACTAGCGGGGGCTCCTACAATGAGCAGTTCTTC. This chain uses TRBV9 with TRBJ2-1; TRBD2 aligns across 11 bases. Germline V gene sequence: CDR1 SGDLS, CDR2 YYNGEE. Unmatched junction bases numbered 2, after V lost 0 bases and J lost 0 bases. The CDR3 runs 17 residues. The full variable domain, in which reference TRBV9 and TRBJ2-1 provide the parts outside the CDR3, is DSGVTQTPKHLITATGQRVTLRCSPRSGDLSVYWYQQSLDQGLQFLIQYYNGEERAKGNILERFSAQQFPDLHSELNLSSLELGDSALYFCASSVDTSGGSYNEQFFGPGTRLTVL.

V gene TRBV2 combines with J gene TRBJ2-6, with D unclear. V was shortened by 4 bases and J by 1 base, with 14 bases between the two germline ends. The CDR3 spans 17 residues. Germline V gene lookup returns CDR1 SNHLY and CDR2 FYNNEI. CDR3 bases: TGTGCCAGCAGTGGAGGACCGGGTCGGTCTGGGGCCAACGTCCTGACTTTC. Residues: CASSGGPGRSGANVLTF. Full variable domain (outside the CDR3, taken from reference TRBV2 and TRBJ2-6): EPEVTQTPSHQVTQMGQEVILRCVPISNHLYFYWYRQILGQKVEFLVSFYNNEISEKSEIFDDQFSVERPDGSNFTLKIRSTKLEDSAMYFCASSGGPGRSGANVLTFGAGSRLTVL.

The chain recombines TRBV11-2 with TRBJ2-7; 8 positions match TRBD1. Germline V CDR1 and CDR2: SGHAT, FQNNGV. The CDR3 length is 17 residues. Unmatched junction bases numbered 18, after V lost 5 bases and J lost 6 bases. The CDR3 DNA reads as TGTGCCAGCAGCCTAACCCCTCAGGGGGCAATGATCGGCGAGCAGTACTTC. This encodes CASSLTPQGAMIGEQYF.

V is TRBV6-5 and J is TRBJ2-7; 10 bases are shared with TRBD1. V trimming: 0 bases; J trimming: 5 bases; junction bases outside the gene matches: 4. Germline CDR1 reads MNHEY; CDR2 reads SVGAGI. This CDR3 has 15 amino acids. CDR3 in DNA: TGTGCCAGCAGTTACTCATGGACAGGGGGAGACGAGCAGTACTTC. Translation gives CASSYSWTGGDEQYF.

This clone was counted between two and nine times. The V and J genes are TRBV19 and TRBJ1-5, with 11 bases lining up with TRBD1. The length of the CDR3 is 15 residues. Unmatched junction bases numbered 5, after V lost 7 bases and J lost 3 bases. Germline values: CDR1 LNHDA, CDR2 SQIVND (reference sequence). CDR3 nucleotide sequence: TGTGCCAGTAAACCTGGACAGGGGGCCAATCAGCCCCAGCATTTT. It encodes CASKPGQGANQPQHF.

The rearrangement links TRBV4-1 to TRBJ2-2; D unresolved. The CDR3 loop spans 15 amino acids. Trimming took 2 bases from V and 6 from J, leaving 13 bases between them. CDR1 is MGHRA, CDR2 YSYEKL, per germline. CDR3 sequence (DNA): TGCGCCAGCAGCCAACAACCCCGGAGTCCCGGGGAGCTGTTTTTT. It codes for CASSQQPRSPGELFF.

The DNA for the CDR3 is TGTGCCAGCAGCCCATTATCAGACACCATATATTTT. Translating gives CASSPLSDTIYF. The chain is built from TRBV12-3 or TRBV12-4 and TRBJ1-3; D ambiguous. V was cut by 6 bases and J by 8 bases, with 11 bases left in between. This CDR3 region has 12 residues.

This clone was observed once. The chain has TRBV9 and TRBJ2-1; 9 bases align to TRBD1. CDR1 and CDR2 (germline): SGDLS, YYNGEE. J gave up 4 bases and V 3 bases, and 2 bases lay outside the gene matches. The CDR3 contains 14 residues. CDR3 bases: TGTGCCAGCAGCGCCGGGACAGGGTACAATGAGCAGTTCTTC. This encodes CASSAGTGYNEQFF.

CDR3 loop: CAWSVLDRTALNTEAFF. The CDR3 DNA sequence: TGTGCCTGGAGTGTTTTGGATCGGACAGCGCTTAACACTGAAGCTTTCTTT. The V and J genes are TRBV30 and TRBJ1-1, with D perhaps TRBD1 (6 bases). Trimming removed 0 bases at V and 2 bases at J, with 19 bases between. The CDR3 has 17 residues. Germline V lookup: CDR1 GTSNPN, CDR2 SVGIG (reference sequence).

As DNA, the CDR3 is TGTGCCAGCAGTTTAACGACTGGGAACACCGGGGAGCTGTTTTTT. Translated, it gives CASSLTTGNTGELFF. The V call is TRBV27, the J call TRBJ2-2; D is uncertain. CDR3 length: 15 residues. Trimming removed 2 bases at V and 1 base at J, with 8 bases between. Germline values: CDR1 MNHEY, CDR2 SMNVEV (reference sequence).

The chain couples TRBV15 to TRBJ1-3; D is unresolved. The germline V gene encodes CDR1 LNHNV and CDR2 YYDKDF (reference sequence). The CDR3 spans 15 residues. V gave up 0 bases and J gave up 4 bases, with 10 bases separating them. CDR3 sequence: CATSRDNRMGNTIYF. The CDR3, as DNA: TGTGCCACCAGCAGAGATAACCGGATGGGAAACACCATATATTTT.

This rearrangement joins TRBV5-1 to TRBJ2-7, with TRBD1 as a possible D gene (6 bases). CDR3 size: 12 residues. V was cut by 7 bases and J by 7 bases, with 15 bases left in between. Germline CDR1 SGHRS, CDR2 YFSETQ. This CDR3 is CASRTTGSEQYF. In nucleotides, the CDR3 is TGCGCCAGCCGTACCACAGGGAGTGAGCAGTACTTC.

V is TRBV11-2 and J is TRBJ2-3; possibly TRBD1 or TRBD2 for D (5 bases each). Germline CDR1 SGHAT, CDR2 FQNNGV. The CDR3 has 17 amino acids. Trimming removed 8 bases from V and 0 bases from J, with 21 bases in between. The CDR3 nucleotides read TGTGCCAGCCGTCATCCGGGACGGAGCACTAGCACAGATACGCAGTATTTT. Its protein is CASRHPGRSTSTDTQYF.

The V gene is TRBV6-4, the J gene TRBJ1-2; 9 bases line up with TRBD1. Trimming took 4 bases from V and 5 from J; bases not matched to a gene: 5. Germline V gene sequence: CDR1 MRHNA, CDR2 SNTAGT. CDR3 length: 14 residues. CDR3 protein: CASSVDRGTYGYTF. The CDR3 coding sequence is TGTGCCAGCAGTGTCGACAGGGGGACGTATGGCTACACCTTC.

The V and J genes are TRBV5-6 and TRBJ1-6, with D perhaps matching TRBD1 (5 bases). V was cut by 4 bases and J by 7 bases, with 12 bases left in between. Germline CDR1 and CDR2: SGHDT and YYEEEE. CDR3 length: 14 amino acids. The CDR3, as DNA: TGTGCCAGCAGCCTGGGGGGTGGGAATTCACCCCTCCACTTT. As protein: CASSLGGGNSPLHF.

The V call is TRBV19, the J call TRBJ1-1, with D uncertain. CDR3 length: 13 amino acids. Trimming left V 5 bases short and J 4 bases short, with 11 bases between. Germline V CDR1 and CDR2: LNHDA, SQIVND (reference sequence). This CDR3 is CASSFGRGTEAFF. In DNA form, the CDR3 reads TGTGCCAGTAGTTTCGGGAGAGGCACTGAAGCTTTCTTT. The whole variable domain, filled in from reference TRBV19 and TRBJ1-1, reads DGGITQSPKYLFRKEGQNVTLSCEQNLNHDAMYWYRQDPGQGLRLIYYSQIVNDFQKGDIAEGYSVSREKKESFPLTVTSAQKNPTAFYLCASSFGRGTEAFFGQGTRLTVV.

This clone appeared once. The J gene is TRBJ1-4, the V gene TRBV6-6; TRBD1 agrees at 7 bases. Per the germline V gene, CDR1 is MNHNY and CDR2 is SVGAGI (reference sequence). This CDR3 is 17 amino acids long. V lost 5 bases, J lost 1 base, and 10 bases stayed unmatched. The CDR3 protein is CASSPTPNRGTNEKLFF. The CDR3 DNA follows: TGTGCCAGCAGTCCCACCCCTAACAGGGGAACTAATGAAAAACTGTTTTTT.

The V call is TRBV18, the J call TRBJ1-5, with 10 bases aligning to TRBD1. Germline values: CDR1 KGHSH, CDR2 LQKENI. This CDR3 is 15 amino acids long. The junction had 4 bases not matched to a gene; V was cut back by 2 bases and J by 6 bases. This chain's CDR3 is CASSPAGTGVQPQHF. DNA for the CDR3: TGTGCCAGCTCACCAGCCGGGACAGGGGTTCAGCCCCAGCATTTT.

CDR3 bases: TGTGCCAGCAGCCTAGGTACCTCCTACAATGAGCAGTTCTTC. Protein sequence: CASSLGTSYNEQFF. The chain couples TRBV7-9 to TRBJ2-1, with no clear D. The CDR3 totals 14 residues. Trimming removed 5 bases from V and 0 bases from J, with 8 bases in between. Germline V gene lookup returns CDR1 SEHNR and CDR2 FQNEAQ (reference sequence). The full variable domain, rest sourced from reference TRBV7-9 and TRBJ2-1, is DTGVSQNPRHKITKRGQNVTFRCDPISEHNRLYWYRQTLGQGPEFLTYFQNEAQLEKSRLLSDRFSAERPKGSFSTLEIQRTEQGDSAMYLCASSLGTSYNEQFFGPGTRLTVL.

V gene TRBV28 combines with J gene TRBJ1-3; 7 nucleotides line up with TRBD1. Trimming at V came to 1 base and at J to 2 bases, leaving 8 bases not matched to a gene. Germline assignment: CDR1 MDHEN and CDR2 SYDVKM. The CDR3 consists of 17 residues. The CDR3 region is CASSLSGQGVTGNTIYF. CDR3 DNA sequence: TGTGCCAGCAGTTTATCCGGTCAGGGGGTCACTGGAAACACCATATATTTT.

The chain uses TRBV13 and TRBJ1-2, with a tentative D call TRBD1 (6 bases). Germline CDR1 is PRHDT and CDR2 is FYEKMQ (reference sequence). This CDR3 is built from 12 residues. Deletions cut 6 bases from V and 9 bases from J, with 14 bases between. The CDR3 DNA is TGTGCCAGCAGTTCCGGAGACAGGCGCTACACCTTC. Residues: CASSSGDRRYTF.

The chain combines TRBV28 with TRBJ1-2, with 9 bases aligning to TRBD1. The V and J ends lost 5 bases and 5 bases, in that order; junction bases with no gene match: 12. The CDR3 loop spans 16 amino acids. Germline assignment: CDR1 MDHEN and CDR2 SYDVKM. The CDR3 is CASSASTGGRRYGYTF. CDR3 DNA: TGTGCCAGCAGTGCCTCGACAGGGGGGCGTAGGTATGGCTACACCTTC.

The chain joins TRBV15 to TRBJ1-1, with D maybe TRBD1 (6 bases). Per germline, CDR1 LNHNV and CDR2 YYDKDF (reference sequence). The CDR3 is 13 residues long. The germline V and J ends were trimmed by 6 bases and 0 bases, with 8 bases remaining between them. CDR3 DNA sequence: TGTGCCACCAGTTGGGACATGAACACTGAAGCTTTCTTT. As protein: CATSWDMNTEAFF.

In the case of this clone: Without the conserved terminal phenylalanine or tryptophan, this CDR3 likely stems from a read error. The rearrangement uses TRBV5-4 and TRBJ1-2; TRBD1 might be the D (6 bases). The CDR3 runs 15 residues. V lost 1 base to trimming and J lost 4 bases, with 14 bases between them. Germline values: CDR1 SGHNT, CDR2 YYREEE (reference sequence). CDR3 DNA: TGTGCCAGCAGCTTGAAAAAAACAGGGACCTATGGCTACACCCTC. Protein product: CASSLKKTGTYGYTL.